The source of this T cell receptor beta chain is a study of T cell repertoires in cytomegalovirus infection. Study in general: Public TCR beta signatures marked donors with CMV infection and the matching HLA. Findings and limits, study-wide: CMV-specific HLA-C-restricted TCR beta clonotypes dominated the ex vivo response.

J gave up 1 base and V 6 bases, and 2 bases lay outside the gene matches. The CDR3 spans 13 residues. This clonotype was recorded at least ten times. The antigen remains undetermined. TCRdb redid the calling of the reads with MiXCR, one entry per CDR3 protein. The repertoire holds 100,000 to 150,000 distinct CDR3 sequences, with 8.8% as singletons. The TCR was taken from a human donor in good health (CMV status not recorded). Some clones in this sample may be carry-over from other donors' samples. Material: PBMCs. This rearrangement joins TRBV12-3 or TRBV12-4 to TRBJ1-1, with 7 bases fitting TRBD1. The CDR3 reads CASRTGTNTEAFF. CDR3 DNA: TGTGCCAGCAGGACAGGGACGAACACTGAAGCTTTCTTT.